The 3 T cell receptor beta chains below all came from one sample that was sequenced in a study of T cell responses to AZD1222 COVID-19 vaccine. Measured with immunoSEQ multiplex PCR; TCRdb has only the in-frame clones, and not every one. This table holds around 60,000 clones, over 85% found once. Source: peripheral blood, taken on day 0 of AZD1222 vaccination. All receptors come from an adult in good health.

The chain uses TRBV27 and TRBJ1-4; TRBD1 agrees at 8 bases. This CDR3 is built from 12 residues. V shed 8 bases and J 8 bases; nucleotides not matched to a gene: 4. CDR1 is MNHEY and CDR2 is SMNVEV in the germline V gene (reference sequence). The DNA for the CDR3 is TGTGCCAGCGGTCAGGGGGCGGAAAAACTGTTTTTT. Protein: CASGQGAEKLFF.

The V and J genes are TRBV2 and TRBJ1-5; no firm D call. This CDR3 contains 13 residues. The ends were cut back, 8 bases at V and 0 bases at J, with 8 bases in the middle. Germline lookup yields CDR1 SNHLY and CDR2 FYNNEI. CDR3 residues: CASATYSNQPQHF. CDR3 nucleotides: TGTGCCAGCGCGACCTATAGCAATCAGCCCCAGCATTTT.

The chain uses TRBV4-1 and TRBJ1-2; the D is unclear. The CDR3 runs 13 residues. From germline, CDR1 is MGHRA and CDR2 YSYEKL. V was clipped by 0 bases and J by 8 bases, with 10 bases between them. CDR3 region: CASSQERGGGYTF. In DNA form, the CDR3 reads TGCGCCAGCAGCCAAGAGCGGGGAGGAGGCTACACCTTC.